Sequencing of this T cell receptor beta chain was carried out in a study of T cell responses to AZD1222 COVID-19 vaccine. Study-level background: Analysis merged second doses at about 4 or about 12 weeks. Regarding the study as a whole: Among spike-specific TCRs, nearly half reportedly target unmutated variant regions.

Germline V gene lookup returns CDR1 SEHNR and CDR2 FQNEAQ (reference sequence). Trimming pared 1 base from V and 0 bases from J, leaving 10 bases between. There are 16 residues in the CDR3. Sequenced by immunoSEQ multiplex PCR; TCRdb stores in-frame clones only, minus some. The data contain 90,000 to 120,000 clones, approximately 86% of them singletons. This clone was observed once. Antigen unknown. The TCR sequence derives from an adult in good health. The chain has TRBV7-9 and TRBJ1-3; D is uncertain. Specimen: peripheral blood, collected on day 0 of AZD1222 vaccination. The CDR3 protein is CASSLEVVGSGNTIYF. In nucleotides, the CDR3 is TGTGCCAGCAGCTTAGAGGTCGTCGGCTCTGGAAACACCATATATTTT.